The rows below give T cell receptor beta chains drawn from one sample of a study of blood T cells in healthy people across ages. TCRdb used MiXCR to reprocess the 5' RACE reads, holding one entry per CDR3 protein. The repertoire holds 1.2 million to 1.5 million distinct CDR3 sequences, with 35% to 45% as singletons. Specimen: blood. The receptor set was obtained from a woman under 30 in good health. CDR3s leave out the opening cysteine and the closing phenylalanine or tryptophan. Each record gives: J gene, V gene, CDR3 protein.

J gene: TRBJ2-1
V gene: TRBV4-2
CDR3 protein: ASSQGAGEPYNEQF

J gene: TRBJ1-2
V gene: TRBV20-1
CDR3 protein: SARATGLNYGYT

J gene: TRBJ1-1
V gene: TRBV29-1
CDR3 protein: SVDSRQDTEAF

J gene: TRBJ2-1
V gene: TRBV28
CDR3 protein: ASSLRDRHNNEQF

J gene: TRBJ2-3
V gene: TRBV10-3
CDR3 protein: AIREGGGLHTDTQY

J gene: TRBJ2-1
V gene: TRBV7-2
CDR3 protein: AWGVVRYNEQF

J gene: TRBJ2-5
V gene: TRBV20-1
CDR3 protein: SVPGERYQETQY

J gene: TRBJ2-5
V gene: TRBV28
CDR3 protein: ASSPGTPKGTQY

J gene: TRBJ2-7
V gene: TRBV10-3
CDR3 protein: AISSSGVTYEQY

J gene: TRBJ2-7
V gene: TRBV12-3/TRBV12-4
CDR3 protein: ASSFRTGGRYEQY

J gene: TRBJ2-4
V gene: TRBV18
CDR3 protein: ASSPSSGNIQY

J gene: TRBJ1-5
V gene: TRBV5-1
CDR3 protein: ASSKGTDNQPQH

J gene: TRBJ2-7
V gene: TRBV13
CDR3 protein: ASSGERGATYEQY

J gene: TRBJ2-2
V gene: TRBV4-1
CDR3 protein: ASSQGQGPGELF

J gene: TRBJ2-7
V gene: TRBV11-2
CDR3 protein: ASSSPPGLAGGSTYEQY

J gene: TRBJ2-5
V gene: TRBV6-5
CDR3 protein: ASRPTSGSYQETQY

J gene: TRBJ1-1
V gene: TRBV3-1
CDR3 protein: ASSQGGREAEAF

J gene: TRBJ2-6
V gene: TRBV6-5
CDR3 protein: GTGDSSGANVLT

J gene: TRBJ2-2
V gene: TRBV20-1
CDR3 protein: SARQGGGGTGELF

J gene: TRBJ2-1
V gene: TRBV21-1
CDR3 protein: ASSKWLAGRNEQF

J gene: TRBJ2-5
V gene: TRBV11-2
CDR3 protein: ASSSLAWRSQETQY

J gene: TRBJ1-2
V gene: TRBV6-5
CDR3 protein: ASSASTVPEGYT

J gene: TRBJ1-1
V gene: TRBV20-1
CDR3 protein: SANRARQVTEAF

J gene: TRBJ2-7
V gene: TRBV28
CDR3 protein: ASFAGGIGYEQY

J gene: TRBJ2-3
V gene: TRBV3-1
CDR3 protein: ASSQLGKSKTDTQY

J gene: TRBJ2-5
V gene: TRBV15
CDR3 protein: ATSRVSLAVHEETQY

J gene: TRBJ2-3
V gene: TRBV2
CDR3 protein: ASRVNRDLVDTQY

J gene: -
V gene: TRBV5-5
CDR3 protein: ASSLGGTVYNEQY

J gene: TRBJ2-1
V gene: TRBV5-1
CDR3 protein: ASSLGNSRYNEQF

J gene: TRBJ2-1
V gene: TRBV29-1
CDR3 protein: SVKRQGSYNEQF

J gene: TRBJ2-2
V gene: TRBV6-1
CDR3 protein: ASSGFGGSGELF

J gene: TRBJ2-2
V gene: TRBV9
CDR3 protein: ASSVGLGPDTGELF

J gene: TRBJ2-5
V gene: TRBV30
CDR3 protein: AWSIMPLQETQY

J gene: TRBJ2-7
V gene: TRBV19
CDR3 protein: ASSIDSGLASYEQY

J gene: TRBJ2-1
V gene: TRBV12-3/TRBV12-4
CDR3 protein: ASSFLRDSYNEQF

J gene: TRBJ2-7
V gene: TRBV4-1
CDR3 protein: ARRTGTPSYEQY

J gene: TRBJ2-3
V gene: TRBV14
CDR3 protein: ASSQDWATADTQY

J gene: TRBJ2-7
V gene: TRBV7-9
CDR3 protein: ASCSGLAVSYEQY

J gene: TRBJ2-5
V gene: TRBV5-1
CDR3 protein: ASSLGSAGQTQY

J gene: TRBJ2-1
V gene: TRBV11-2
CDR3 protein: ASSLGAGSVTYNGQF

J gene: TRBJ2-5
V gene: TRBV7-9
CDR3 protein: ASGLAGGGETQY

J gene: TRBJ1-2
V gene: TRBV27
CDR3 protein: ASSQKRDGYGYT

J gene: TRBJ1-6
V gene: TRBV6-5
CDR3 protein: ASSLQGVGNSPLH

J gene: TRBJ2-1
V gene: TRBV2
CDR3 protein: VSSYRDSSYNEQF

J gene: TRBJ2-4
V gene: TRBV4-1
CDR3 protein: ASSQVERGLWEQY

J gene: TRBJ2-7
V gene: TRBV25-1
CDR3 protein: ASSEGWSGGGSYEQY

J gene: TRBJ2-1
V gene: TRBV29-1
CDR3 protein: SVGVSGSNEQF

J gene: TRBJ2-3
V gene: TRBV7-2
CDR3 protein: ASSSSGGTSTDTQY

J gene: TRBJ1-2
V gene: TRBV4-1
CDR3 protein: ASSQGQGAHYGYT

J gene: TRBJ2-1
V gene: TRBV27
CDR3 protein: ASSFRGERVF

J gene: TRBJ1-1
V gene: TRBV6-5
CDR3 protein: ASSRIPGQGDTEAF

J gene: TRBJ2-5
V gene: TRBV10-3
CDR3 protein: AIGASGGGEQY

J gene: TRBJ2-7
V gene: TRBV7-9
CDR3 protein: ASSLGSPSEQY

J gene: TRBJ2-7
V gene: TRBV3-1
CDR3 protein: ASSQRGPQGHGYEQY